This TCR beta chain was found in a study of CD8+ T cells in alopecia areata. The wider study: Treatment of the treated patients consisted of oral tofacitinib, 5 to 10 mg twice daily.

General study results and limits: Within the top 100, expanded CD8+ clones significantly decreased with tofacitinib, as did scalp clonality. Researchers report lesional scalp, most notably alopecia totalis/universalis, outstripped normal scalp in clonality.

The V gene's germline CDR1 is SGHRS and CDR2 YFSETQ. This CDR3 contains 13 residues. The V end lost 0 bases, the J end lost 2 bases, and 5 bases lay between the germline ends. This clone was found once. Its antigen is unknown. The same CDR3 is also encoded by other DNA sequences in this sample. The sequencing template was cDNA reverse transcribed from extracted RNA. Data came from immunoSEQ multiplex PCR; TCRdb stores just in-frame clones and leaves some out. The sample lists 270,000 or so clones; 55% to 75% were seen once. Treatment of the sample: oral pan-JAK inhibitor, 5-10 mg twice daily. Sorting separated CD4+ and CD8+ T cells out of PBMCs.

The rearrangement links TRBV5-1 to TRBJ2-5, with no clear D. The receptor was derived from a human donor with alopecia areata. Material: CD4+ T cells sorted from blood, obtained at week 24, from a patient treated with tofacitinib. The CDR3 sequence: CASSLGQQETQYF. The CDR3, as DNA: TGCGCCAGCAGCTTGGGACAACAAGAGACCCAGTACTTC. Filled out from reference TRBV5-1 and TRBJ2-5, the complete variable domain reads KAGVTQTPRYLIKTRGQQVTLSCSPISGHRSVSWYQQTPGQGLQFLFEYFSETQRNKGNFPGRFSGRQFSNSRSEMNVSTLELGDSALYLCASSLGQQETQYFGPGTRLLVL.